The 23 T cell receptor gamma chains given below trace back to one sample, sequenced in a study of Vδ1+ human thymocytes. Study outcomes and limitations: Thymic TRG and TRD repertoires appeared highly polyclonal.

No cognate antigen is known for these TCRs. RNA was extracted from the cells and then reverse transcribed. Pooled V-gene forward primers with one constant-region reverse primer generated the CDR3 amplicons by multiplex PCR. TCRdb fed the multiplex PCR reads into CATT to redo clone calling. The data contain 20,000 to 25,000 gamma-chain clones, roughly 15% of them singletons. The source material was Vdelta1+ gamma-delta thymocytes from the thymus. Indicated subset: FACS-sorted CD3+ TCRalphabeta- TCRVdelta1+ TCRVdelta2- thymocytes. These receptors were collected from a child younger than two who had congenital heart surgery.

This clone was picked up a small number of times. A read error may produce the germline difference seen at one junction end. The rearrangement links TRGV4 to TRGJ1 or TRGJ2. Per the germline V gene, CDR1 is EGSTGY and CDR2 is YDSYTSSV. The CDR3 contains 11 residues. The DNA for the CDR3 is TGTGCCACCTGGGATGAATGGGGAAAGATCTTT. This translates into CATWDEWGKIF.

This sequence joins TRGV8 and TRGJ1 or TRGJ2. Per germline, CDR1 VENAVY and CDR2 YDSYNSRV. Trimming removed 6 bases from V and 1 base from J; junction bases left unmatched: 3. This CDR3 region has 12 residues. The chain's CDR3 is CATWFNYYKKLF. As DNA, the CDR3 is TGTGCCACCTGGTTTAATTATTATAAGAAACTCTTT.

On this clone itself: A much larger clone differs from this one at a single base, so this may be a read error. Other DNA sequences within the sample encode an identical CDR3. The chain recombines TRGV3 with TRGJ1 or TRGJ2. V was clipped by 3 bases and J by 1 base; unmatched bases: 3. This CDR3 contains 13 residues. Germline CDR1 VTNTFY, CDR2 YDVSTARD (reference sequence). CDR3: CATWDRNYYKKLF. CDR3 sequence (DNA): TGTGCCACCTGGGACCGTAATTATTATAAGAAACTCTTT.

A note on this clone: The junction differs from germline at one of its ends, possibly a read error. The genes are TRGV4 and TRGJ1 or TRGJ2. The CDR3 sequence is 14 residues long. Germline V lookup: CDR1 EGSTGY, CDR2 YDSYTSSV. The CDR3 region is CATWNGLHYYKNLF. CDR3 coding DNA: TGTGCCACCTGGAATGGCCTTCATTATTATAAGAATCTCTTT.

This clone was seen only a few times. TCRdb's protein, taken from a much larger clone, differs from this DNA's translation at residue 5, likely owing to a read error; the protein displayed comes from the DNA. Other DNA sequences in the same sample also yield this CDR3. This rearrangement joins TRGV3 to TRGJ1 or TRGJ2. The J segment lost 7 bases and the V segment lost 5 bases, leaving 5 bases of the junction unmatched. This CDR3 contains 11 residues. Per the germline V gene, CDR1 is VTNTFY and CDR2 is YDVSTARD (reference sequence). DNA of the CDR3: TGTGCCACCTGGGTTAGGTATAAGAAACTCTTT. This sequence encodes CATWVRYKKLF.

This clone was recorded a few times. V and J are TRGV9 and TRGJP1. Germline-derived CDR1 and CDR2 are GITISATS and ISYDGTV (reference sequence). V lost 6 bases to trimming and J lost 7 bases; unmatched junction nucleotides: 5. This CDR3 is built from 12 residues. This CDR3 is CALWTHGWFKIF. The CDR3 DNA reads TGTGCCTTGTGGACCCATGGTTGGTTCAAGATATTT.

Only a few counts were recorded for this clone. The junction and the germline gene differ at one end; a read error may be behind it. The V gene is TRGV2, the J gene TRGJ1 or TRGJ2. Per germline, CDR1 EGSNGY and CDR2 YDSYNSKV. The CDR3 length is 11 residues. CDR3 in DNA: TGTGCCACCTGGAACGGGCGCAGGAAACTCTTT. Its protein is CATWNGRRKLF.

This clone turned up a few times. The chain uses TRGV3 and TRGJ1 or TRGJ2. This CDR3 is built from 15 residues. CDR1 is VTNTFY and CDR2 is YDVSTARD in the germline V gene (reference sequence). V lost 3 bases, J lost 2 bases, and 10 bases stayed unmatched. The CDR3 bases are TGTGCCACCTGGGACCCCCGGCGGGATTATTATAAGAAACTCTTT. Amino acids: CATWDPRRDYYKKLF.

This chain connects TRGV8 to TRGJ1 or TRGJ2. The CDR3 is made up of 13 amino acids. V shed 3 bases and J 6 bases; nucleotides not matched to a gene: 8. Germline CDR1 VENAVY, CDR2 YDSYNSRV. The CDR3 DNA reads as TGTGCCACCTGGGATTCTCAACTTTATAAGAAACTCTTT. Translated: CATWDSQLYKKLF.

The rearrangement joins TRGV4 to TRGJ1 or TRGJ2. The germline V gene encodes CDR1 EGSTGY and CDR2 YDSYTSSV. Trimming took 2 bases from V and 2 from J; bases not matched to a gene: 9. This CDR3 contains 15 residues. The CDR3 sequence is CATWDAPGYYYKKLF. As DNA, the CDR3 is TGTGCCACCTGGGATGCGCCGGGATATTATTATAAGAAACTCTTT.

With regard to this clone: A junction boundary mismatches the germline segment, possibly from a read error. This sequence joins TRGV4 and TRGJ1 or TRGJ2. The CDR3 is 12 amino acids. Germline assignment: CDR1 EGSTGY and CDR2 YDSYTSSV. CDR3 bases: TGTGCCACCTGGAATGGGGCCCATAAGAAACTCTTT. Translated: CATWNGAHKKLF.

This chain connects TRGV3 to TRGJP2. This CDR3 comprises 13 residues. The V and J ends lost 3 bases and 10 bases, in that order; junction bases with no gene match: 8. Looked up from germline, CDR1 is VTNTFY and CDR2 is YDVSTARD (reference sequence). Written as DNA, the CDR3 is TGTGCCACCTGGGACGTGCTTTCTTGGATCAAGACGTTT. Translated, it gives CATWDVLSWIKTF.

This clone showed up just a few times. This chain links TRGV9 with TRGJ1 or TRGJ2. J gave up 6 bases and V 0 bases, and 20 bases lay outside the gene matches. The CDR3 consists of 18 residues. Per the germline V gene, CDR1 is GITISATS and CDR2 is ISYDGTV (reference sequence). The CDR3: CALWEVRPPSGPGYKKLF. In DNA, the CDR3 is TGTGCCTTGTGGGAGGTGCGTCCGCCGTCCGGTCCGGGTTATAAGAAACTCTTT.

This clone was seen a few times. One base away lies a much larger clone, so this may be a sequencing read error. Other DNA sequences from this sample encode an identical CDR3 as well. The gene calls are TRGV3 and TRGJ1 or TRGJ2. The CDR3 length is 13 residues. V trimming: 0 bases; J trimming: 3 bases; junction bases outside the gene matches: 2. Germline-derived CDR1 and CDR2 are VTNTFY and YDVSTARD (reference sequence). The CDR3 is CATWDRTYYKKLF. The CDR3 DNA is TGTGCCACCTGGGACAGGACTTATTATAAGAAACTCTTT.

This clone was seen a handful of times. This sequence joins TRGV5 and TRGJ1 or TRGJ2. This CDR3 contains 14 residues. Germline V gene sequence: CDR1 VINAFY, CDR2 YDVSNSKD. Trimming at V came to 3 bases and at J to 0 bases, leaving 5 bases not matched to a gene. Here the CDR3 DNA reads TGTGCCACCTGGGACCCTACGAATTATTATAAGAAACTCTTT. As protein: CATWDPTNYYKKLF.

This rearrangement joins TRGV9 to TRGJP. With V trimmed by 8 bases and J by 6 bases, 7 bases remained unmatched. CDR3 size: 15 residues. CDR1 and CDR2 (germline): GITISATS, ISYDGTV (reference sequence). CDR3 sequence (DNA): TGTGCCTTGTTGATCAGAGAGTTGGGCAAAAAAATCAAGGTATTT. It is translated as CALLIRELGKKIKVF.

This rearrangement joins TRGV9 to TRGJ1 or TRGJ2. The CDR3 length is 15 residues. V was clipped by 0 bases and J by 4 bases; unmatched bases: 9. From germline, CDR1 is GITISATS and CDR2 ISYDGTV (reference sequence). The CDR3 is CALWEVQEKYYKKLF. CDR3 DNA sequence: TGTGCCTTGTGGGAGGTGCAGGAGAAGTATTATAAGAAACTCTTT.

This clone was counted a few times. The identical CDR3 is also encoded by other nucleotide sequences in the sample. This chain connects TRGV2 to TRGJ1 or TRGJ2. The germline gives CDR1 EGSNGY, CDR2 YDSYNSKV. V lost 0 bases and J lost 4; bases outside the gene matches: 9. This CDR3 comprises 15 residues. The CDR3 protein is CATWDGPGGYYKKLF. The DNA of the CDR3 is TGTGCCACCTGGGACGGGCCCGGGGGGTATTATAAGAAACTCTTT.

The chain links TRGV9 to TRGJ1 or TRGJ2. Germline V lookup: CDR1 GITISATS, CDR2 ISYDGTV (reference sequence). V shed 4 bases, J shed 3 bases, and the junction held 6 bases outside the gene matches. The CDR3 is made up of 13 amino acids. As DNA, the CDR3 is TGTGCCTTGTGGGACAACTTTTATTATAAGAAACTCTTT. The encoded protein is CALWDNFYYKKLF.

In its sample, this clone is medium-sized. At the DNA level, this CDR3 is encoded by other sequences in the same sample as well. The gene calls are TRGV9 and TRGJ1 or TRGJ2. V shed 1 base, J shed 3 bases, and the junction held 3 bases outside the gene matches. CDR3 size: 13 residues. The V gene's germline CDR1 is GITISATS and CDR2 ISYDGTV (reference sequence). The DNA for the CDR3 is TGTGCCTTGTGGGAGGTCAGTTATTATAAGAAACTCTTT. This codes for CALWEVSYYKKLF.

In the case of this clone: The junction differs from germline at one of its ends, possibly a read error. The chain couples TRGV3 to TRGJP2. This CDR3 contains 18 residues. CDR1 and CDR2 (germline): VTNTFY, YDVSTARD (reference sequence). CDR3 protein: CATWGRPHPNSSDWIKTF. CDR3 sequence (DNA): TGTGCCACCTGGGGCAGGCCCCACCCTAATAGTAGTGATTGGATCAAGACGTTT.

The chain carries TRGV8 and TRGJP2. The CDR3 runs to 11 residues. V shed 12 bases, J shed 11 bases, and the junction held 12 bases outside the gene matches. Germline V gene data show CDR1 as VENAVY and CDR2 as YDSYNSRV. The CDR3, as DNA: TGTGCCGTCTCAGGAGCCTGGATCAAGACGTTT. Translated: CAVSGAWIKTF.

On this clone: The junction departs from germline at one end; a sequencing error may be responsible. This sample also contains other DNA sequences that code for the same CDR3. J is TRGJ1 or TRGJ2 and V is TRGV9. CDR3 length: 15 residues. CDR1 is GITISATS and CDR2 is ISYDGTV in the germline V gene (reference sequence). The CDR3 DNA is TGTGCCCTGTGGGAGGTGTCATCAAGCGGTTATAAGAAACTCTTT. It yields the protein CALWEVSSSGYKKLF.